A single sample gave rise to the 17 T cell receptor beta chains below, sequenced in a study of shared T cell receptors in the human thymus. This table comes from immunoSEQ multiplex PCR, and its TCRdb copy is limited to in-frame clones, with some not included. The repertoire holds hundreds of thousands of clones, approximately 85% seen once, with over 0.008% in the top ten. In addition, the sample was reused for a study of human thymus T cells.

Sequenced material: thymocytes. These receptors were taken from a girl in the first two years of life with a congenital heart defect.

The chain joins TRBV5-1 to TRBJ1-1; TRBD1 agrees at 7 bases. After removal of 2 bases from V and 0 bases from J, the junction contained 7 bases not matched to a gene. Germline CDR1 is SGHRS and CDR2 is YFSETQ. CDR3 length equals 16 residues. CDR3 region: CASSLTGVRMNTEAFF. DNA of the CDR3: TGCGCCAGCAGCTTAACAGGGGTACGAATGAACACTGAAGCTTTCTTT.

This clone was detected once. The chain employs TRBV29-1 and TRBJ2-5; 8 bases are shared with TRBD1. Per the germline V gene, CDR1 is SQVTM and CDR2 is ANQGSEA. With 4 bases clipped from V and 0 bases from J, the junction kept 13 bases outside the gene matches. This CDR3 is built from 17 residues. CDR3 in DNA: TGCAGCGTTGGTTGCAGGGGGCCTCACCTCGACCAAGAGACCCAGTACTTC. It codes for CSVGCRGPHLDQETQYF.

This rearrangement joins TRBV11-2 to TRBJ2-2, with D possibly matching TRBD1 (5 bases). V lost 3 bases and J 7 bases, leaving 15 bases between the germline ends. The CDR3 sequence is 15 residues long. CDR1 is SGHAT and CDR2 is FQNNGV in the germline V gene. CDR3 in DNA: TGTGCCAGCAGCTTTCTTCGTAGGGGAAACGGGGAGCTGTTTTTT. Residues: CASSFLRRGNGELFF.

The chain is built from TRBV10-3 and TRBJ2-5; a weak D match, TRBD2 (6 bases). V shed 7 bases and J shed 5 bases, with 23 bases lying between them. Germline V CDR1 and CDR2: ENHRY, SYGVKD. The CDR3 extends over 16 amino acids. This CDR3 reads CAIMGGRHGVGETQYF. The CDR3 nucleotides read TGTGCCATCATGGGAGGTCGACATGGGGTTGGGGAGACCCAGTACTTC.

The chain combines TRBV5-1 with TRBJ2-7; 7 positions match TRBD1. This CDR3 contains 16 residues. The ends lost 1 base at V and 1 base at J; junction bases unmatched: 8. Germline loops: CDR1 SGHRS, CDR2 YFSETQ. CDR3 sequence: CASSLYPGQVSYEQYF. The CDR3 DNA reads TGCGCCAGCAGCTTGTATCCTGGACAGGTGTCCTACGAGCAGTACTTC.

This clone was seen more than once but under ten times. The rearrangement joins TRBV4-1 to TRBJ2-3, with D perhaps matching TRBD2 (5 bases). CDR3 length: 16 residues. Trimming pared 4 bases from V and 1 base from J, leaving 15 bases between. In germline, CDR1 is MGHRA, CDR2 YSYEKL. The CDR3 bases are TGCGCCAGCAGCCCCGGACTCTCAAGGGGCACAGATACGCAGTATTTT. The encoded protein is CASSPGLSRGTDTQYF.

The V call is TRBV18, the J call TRBJ2-5; D might be TRBD2 (5 bases). This CDR3 contains 17 residues. V was trimmed by 2 bases and J by 4 bases, leaving 20 bases between them. CDR1 is KGHSH and CDR2 is LQKENI in the germline V gene. CDR3 loop: CASSPGEIAGRRETQYF. In nucleotides, the CDR3 is TGTGCCAGCTCACCAGGAGAGATCGCGGGTCGACGAGAGACCCAGTACTTC.

The J gene is TRBJ2-1, the V gene TRBV7-8, with D unclear. The CDR3 spans 14 residues. The V gene lost 0 bases and the J gene lost 4 bases, with 7 bases spanning the gap. Germline V gene lookup returns CDR1 SGHVS and CDR2 FQNEAQ. The CDR3 protein is CASSLAGTYNEQFF. In DNA form, the CDR3 reads TGTGCCAGCAGCTTAGCGGGCACTTACAATGAGCAGTTCTTC.

In this sample, this clone turned up a few times. The rearrangement links TRBV6-4 to TRBJ2-6, with D possibly being TRBD2 (5 bases). The germline gives CDR1 MRHNA, CDR2 SNTAGT. V lost 2 bases and J lost 0, with 5 bases in between. The CDR3 length is 15 residues. CDR3 coding DNA: TGTGCCAGCAGTGACGGAGGCTCTGGGGCCAACGTCCTGACTTTC. Encoded protein: CASSDGGSGANVLTF.

The J gene is TRBJ1-2, the V gene TRBV7-9; 8 bases agree with TRBD1. The CDR3 sequence is 14 residues long. CDR1 is SEHNR, CDR2 FQNEAQ, per germline (reference sequence). Unmatched junction bases numbered 10, after V lost 5 bases and J lost 8 bases. In nucleotides, the CDR3 is TGTGCCAGCAGCCCAGGGACAGGCCCTTGGGGCTACACCTTC. Its protein product is CASSPGTGPWGYTF.

The chain is built from TRBV7-9 and TRBJ2-3; TRBD2 matches at 7 bases. Germline CDR1 reads SEHNR; CDR2 reads FQNEAQ (reference sequence). V was pared by 5 bases and J by 0 bases, with 14 bases of the junction left unmatched. This CDR3 has 18 residues. The CDR3: CASSGSETSYLSTDTQYF. CDR3 nucleotide sequence: TGTGCCAGCAGCGGGAGTGAGACTAGCTACCTCAGCACAGATACGCAGTATTTT.

This clone occurred once. J is TRBJ2-1 and V is TRBV6-5, with D perhaps TRBD2 (6 bases). The V end lost 0 bases, the J end lost 6 bases, and 9 bases lay between the germline ends. Germline CDR1 reads MNHEY; CDR2 reads SVGAGI. This CDR3 contains 14 residues. CDR3: CASSYSGLINEQFF. The CDR3 DNA reads TGTGCCAGCAGTTACTCGGGACTCATCAATGAGCAGTTCTTC.

The rearrangement uses TRBV19 and TRBJ1-5; TRBD1 is a possible D gene (6 bases). The CDR3 loop spans 14 amino acids. Trimming left V 4 bases short and J 13 bases short, with 20 bases between. In germline, CDR1 is LNHDA, CDR2 SQIVND (reference sequence). The CDR3 is CASSKFNRVRVQHF. The CDR3 region has the DNA TGTGCCAGTAGTAAATTTAACAGGGTGAGGGTTCAGCATTTT.

The chain carries TRBV28 and TRBJ2-3; 8 bases are a match to TRBD1. The CDR3 totals 18 residues. V was pared by 5 bases and J by 1 base, with 14 bases of the junction left unmatched. Germline CDR1 and CDR2: MDHEN and SYDVKM. CDR3 sequence: CASSMGQDHTPRTDTQYF. CDR3 DNA sequence: TGTGCCAGCAGTATGGGACAGGATCACACCCCCCGCACAGATACGCAGTATTTT. The full variable domain, its missing parts supplied by reference TRBV28 and TRBJ2-3, is DVKVTQSSRYLVKRTGEKVFLECVQDMDHENMFWYRQDPGLGLRLIYFSYDVKMKEKGDIPEGYSVSREKKERFSLILESASTNQTSMYLCASSMGQDHTPRTDTQYFGPGTRLTVL.

The sample holds a few counts of this clone. The J gene is TRBJ2-5, the V gene TRBV27; 14 bases map to TRBD2. Germline loops: CDR1 MNHEY, CDR2 SMNVEV (reference sequence). CDR3 length equals 17 residues. Losses at the gene ends were 4 bases for V and 1 base for J; bases not matched to a gene: 5. This chain's CDR3 is CASSSLTSGGAQETQYF. The CDR3 coding sequence is TGTGCCAGCAGTTCCCTGACTAGCGGGGGGGCCCAAGAGACCCAGTACTTC.

The CDR3 nucleotides read TGTGCCTGGGGCTGGAGAAATGGCTACACCTTC. This encodes CAWGWRNGYTF. The rearrangement uses TRBV30 and TRBJ1-2; D gene unclear. The CDR3 is made up of 11 amino acids. Germline loops: CDR1 GTSNPN, CDR2 SVGIG (reference sequence). V was shortened by 5 bases and J by 6 bases, with 10 bases between the two germline ends.

The CDR3 coding sequence is TGTGCCAGCAGCCCCGCGGCCAGCCAAGAGACCCAGTACTTC. It codes for CASSPAASQETQYF. The genes are TRBV5-4 and TRBJ2-5; no clear D. Trimming removed 4 bases at V and 1 base at J, with 11 bases between. CDR3 length equals 14 residues. Per germline, CDR1 SGHNT and CDR2 YYREEE (reference sequence). The variable domain in full, completed from reference TRBV5-4 and TRBJ2-5, reads ETGVTQSPTHLIKTRGQQVTLRCSSQSGHNTVSWYQQALGQGPQFIFQYYREEENGRGNFPPRFSGLQFPNYSSELNVNALELDDSALYLCASSPAASQETQYFGPGTRLLVL.